The next 18 T cell receptor beta chains were all read from a single sample in a study of cytomegalovirus exposure and HLA in healthy donors. The PCR was carried out with 60 Vbeta primers and 13 Jbeta primers. Using immunoSEQ multiplex PCR, the repertoire was profiled, and TCRdb retains in-frame clones only, with some absent. The data contain 120,000 to 150,000 clones, around 80% of them singletons. Sequencing was performed on PBMCs. These TCRs come from a male donor in good health and CMV-seronegative.

This chain joins TRBV18 and TRBJ1-1; 10 positions match TRBD1. The CDR3 runs 12 residues. Looked up from germline, CDR1 is KGHSH and CDR2 is LQKENI. V was clipped by 3 bases and J by 10 bases; unmatched bases: 2. Here the CDR3 DNA reads TGTGCCAGCTCACCCGACAGGGGGCTAGCTTTCTTT. Protein product: CASSPDRGLAFF.

The chain joins TRBV30 to TRBJ2-7; D perhaps matches TRBD2 (6 bases). The CDR3 consists of 9 residues. V was cut by 5 bases and J by 7 bases, with 6 bases left in between. Per germline, CDR1 GTSNPN and CDR2 SVGIG (reference sequence). CDR3: CAWAGEQYF. The DNA for the CDR3 is TGTGCCTGGGCGGGGGAGCAGTACTTC.

J is TRBJ1-3 and V is TRBV6-1; D might be TRBD1 (5 bases). Germline CDR1 and CDR2: MNHNS and SASEGT. V dropped 5 bases and J dropped 4 bases, with 9 bases sitting between them. The CDR3 covers 13 residues. CDR3 sequence (DNA): TGTGCCAGCAGTAGGGGTGCCGGAAACACCATATATTTT. The encoded protein is CASSRGAGNTIYF.

In this sample, this clone turned up a few times. The chain couples TRBV28 to TRBJ1-2; D ambiguous. Trimming removed 5 bases at V and 4 bases at J, with 14 bases between. The germline V gene has CDR1 MDHEN and CDR2 SYDVKM. The CDR3 totals 14 residues. CDR3 bases: TGTGCCAGCAGTCTCCCGACATCACCCTATGGCTACACCTTC. Its translation is CASSLPTSPYGYTF.

V is TRBV7-2 and J is TRBJ1-5, with 9 bases aligning to TRBD1. Trimming removed 0 bases from V and 6 bases from J; junction bases left unmatched: 0. The CDR3 extends over 14 amino acids. Germline V gene lookup returns CDR1 SGHTA and CDR2 FQGNSA. CDR3 DNA sequence: TGTGCCAGCAGCTTAGCGGGACAGGGTCAGCCCCAGCATTTT. Encoded protein: CASSLAGQGQPQHF.

The V call is TRBV4-1, the J call TRBJ1-5; D remains ambiguous. This CDR3 is built from 14 residues. Germline values: CDR1 MGHRA, CDR2 YSYEKL. V shed 4 bases and J shed 5 bases, with 12 bases lying between them. The CDR3 nucleotides read TGCGCCAGCAGCCCGGAGTATGGGTATCAGCCCCAGCATTTT. It codes for CASSPEYGYQPQHF.

As regards this clone: Different DNA sequences within this sample yield the same CDR3. This chain uses TRBV11-2 with TRBJ1-1; D not resolved. Trimming took off 2 bases at V and 4 bases at J, with 11 bases between the two ends. The germline CDR1 and CDR2 sequences are SGHAT and FQNNGV. This CDR3 spans 14 amino acids. The CDR3 bases are TGTGCCAGCAGCTTATCTAGAGTCAGCACTGAAGCTTTCTTT. Residues: CASSLSRVSTEAFF.

This clone has only one observation. This sequence joins TRBV13 and TRBJ2-5; D may be TRBD1 (5 bases). With the DNA end fitting TRBJ2-7 better, the J assignment may be wrong. This CDR3 spans 14 amino acids. Germline lookup yields CDR1 PRHDT and CDR2 FYEKMQ (reference sequence). The CDR3 DNA reads as TGTGCCAGCAGCCCTAGGGGATCCTCCTACGAGCAGTACTTC. Protein: CASSPRGSSYEQYF.

The rearrangement uses TRBV7-2 and TRBJ2-7; 9 bases match TRBD1. The CDR3 totals 15 residues. The germline V gene encodes CDR1 SGHTA and CDR2 FQGNSA. V gave up 8 bases and J gave up 3 bases; unmatched junction bases: 11. CDR3 coding DNA: TGTGCCAGCGGCCGCCCGGGACAGGGTCTCTACGAGCAGTACTTC. It specifies CASGRPGQGLYEQYF. The complete variable domain, with remaining parts taken from reference TRBV7-2 and TRBJ2-7, reads GAGVSQSPSNKVTEKGKDVELRCDPISGHTALYWYRQSLGQGLEFLIYFQGNSAPDKSGLPSDRFSAERTGGSVSTLTIQRTQQEDSAVYLCASGRPGQGLYEQYFGPGTRLTVT.

The chain joins TRBV7-2 to TRBJ2-7, with 10 bases lining up with TRBD2. The V and J ends lost 5 bases and 3 bases, in that order; junction bases with no gene match: 4. The germline V gene has CDR1 SGHTA and CDR2 FQGNSA. This CDR3 has 14 amino acids. The CDR3 nucleotides read TGTGCCAGCAGCACAGCGGGGGGGTACTACGAGCAGTACTTC. The encoded protein is CASSTAGGYYEQYF.

This chain connects TRBV11-2 to TRBJ1-2; a possible D gene is TRBD1 (5 bases). This CDR3 contains 15 residues. Trimming took off 3 bases at V and 6 bases at J, with 17 bases between the two ends. Germline CDR1 and CDR2: SGHAT and FQNNGV. The CDR3 sequence: CASSFPGEDKDGYTF. CDR3 nucleotide sequence: TGTGCCAGCAGCTTCCCGGGGGAGGATAAAGATGGCTACACCTTC.

CDR3 residues: CASSSRDRGQDGELFF. The CDR3 DNA follows: TGCGCCAGCAGCTCCAGGGACAGGGGGCAGGACGGGGAGCTGTTTTTT. V and J are TRBV5-1 and TRBJ2-2, with 12 bases identical to TRBD1. The germline V gene encodes CDR1 SGHRS and CDR2 YFSETQ. Trimming at V came to 3 bases and at J to 7 bases, leaving 7 bases not matched to a gene. The CDR3 loop spans 16 amino acids.

The chain joins TRBV27 to TRBJ2-7; D remains ambiguous. There are 13 residues in the CDR3. Per germline, CDR1 MNHEY and CDR2 SMNVEV (reference sequence). V was pared by 4 bases and J by 3 bases, with 10 bases between. CDR3 protein: CASSYAVNYEQYF. CDR3 DNA sequence: TGTGCCAGCAGTTACGCGGTGAACTACGAGCAGTACTTC.

CDR3 amino acids: CASSPHIVAGGMGTEQFF. The CDR3 nucleotides read TGTGCCAGTAGCCCCCACATTGTAGCGGGGGGCATGGGGACTGAGCAGTTCTTC. The rearrangement joins TRBV19 to TRBJ2-1, with TRBD2 matching over 10 bases. CDR1 is LNHDA, CDR2 SQIVND, per germline (reference sequence). The J segment lost 9 bases and the V segment lost 6 bases, leaving 20 bases of the junction unmatched. The CDR3 has 18 amino acids.

This sequence joins TRBV6-5 and TRBJ1-3; D uncertain. V gave up 6 bases and J gave up 7 bases, with 7 bases separating them. This CDR3 spans 11 amino acids. Germline CDR1 MNHEY, CDR2 SVGAGI. CDR3 region: CASSARNTIYF. The CDR3 DNA reads as TGTGCCAGCAGCGCCAGGAACACCATATATTTT.

The chain employs TRBV11-1 and TRBJ2-1; D possibly corresponds to TRBD1 (6 bases). V shed 5 bases and J shed 7 bases, with 21 bases lying between them. Germline V gives CDR1 SGHAT, CDR2 FQDESV (reference sequence). CDR3 length equals 16 residues. The CDR3 protein is CASSRRGGNVVNEQFF. As DNA, the CDR3 is TGTGCCAGCAGCCGAAGAGGGGGAAATGTTGTAAATGAGCAGTTCTTC.

To note about this clone: Likely a read error: the CDR3 ends without its conserved phenylalanine or tryptophan. The chain combines TRBV6-5 with TRBJ1-1; D not certain. V was pared by 2 bases and J by 5 bases, with 9 bases between. Per the germline V gene, CDR1 is MNHEY and CDR2 is SVGAGI. This CDR3 has 13 amino acids. The CDR3 loop reads CASSYTGRTEAFL. The DNA for the CDR3 is TGTGCCAGCAGTTACACCGGGAGGACTGAAGCTTTCCTT.

V gene TRBV28 combines with J gene TRBJ1-2, with a weak D call TRBD1 (6 bases). The germline V gene encodes CDR1 MDHEN and CDR2 SYDVKM. This CDR3 is 14 amino acids long. With 5 bases removed from V and 4 bases from J, the gap between germline ends came to 14 bases. The CDR3: CASSLTQGGYGYTF. CDR3 bases: TGTGCCAGCAGTCTAACACAGGGTGGCTATGGCTACACCTTC.